The next 25 T cell receptor beta chains were all read from a single sample in a study of human T cells and chemical hapten exposure. TCRdb processed the RACE reads anew with MiXCR; each CDR3 protein has one entry. Among tens of thousands of distinct CDR3 sequences, roughly 9.5% were seen once, and the ten largest hold approximately 4.5%. Time point defined: patch test 1, 2 weeks after DPC sensitization. The treatment denotes: therapeutic diphenylcyclopropenone sensitization with weekly scalp DPC. The sequences come from whole blood, collected in connection with sensitization to the hapten diphenylcyclopropenone (DPC). These receptors originate from a woman between 45 and 65 years old with alopecia areata. Some clones in this sample may be carry-over from other donors' samples.

This chain joins TRBV6-2 or TRBV6-3 and TRBJ2-1, with 10 bases that match TRBD2. The CDR3 loop spans 15 amino acids. Trimming cost V 9 bases and J 7 bases; bases outside gene matches: 12. The germline gives CDR1 MNHEY, CDR2 SVGEGT. CDR3 coding DNA: TGTGCCAGTCGGATAGCGGGAGGACTGTGGAATGAGCAGTTCTTC. Translating it yields CASRIAGGLWNEQFF.

This clonotype has a count of ten or more. This chain uses TRBV6-2 or TRBV6-3 with TRBJ2-1; 7 bases agree with TRBD2. Trimming took 6 bases from V and 12 from J; bases not matched to a gene: 14. The germline gives CDR1 MNHEY, CDR2 SVGEGT. The CDR3 is 14 amino acids. In nucleotides, the CDR3 is TGTGCCAGCAGGATAAGCGGGATGGGCGGCGTGCAGTTCTTC. This gives the protein CASRISGMGGVQFF.

The V call is TRBV6-2 or TRBV6-3, the J call TRBJ2-7; D is possibly TRBD2 (5 bases). The germline V and J ends were trimmed by 3 bases and 3 bases, with 6 bases remaining between them. The CDR3 covers 12 residues. Germline lookup yields CDR1 MNHEY and CDR2 SVGEGT. The CDR3 region is CASSYRGYEQYF. CDR3 nucleotides: TGTGCCAGCAGTTATCGGGGCTACGAGCAGTACTTC.

Ten or more counts support this clonotype. The chain is built from TRBV7-2 and TRBJ1-1, with D tentatively TRBD1 (6 bases). Trimming stripped 0 bases from V and 8 bases from J, with 19 bases between. Per the germline V gene, CDR1 is SGHTA and CDR2 is FQGNSA. The CDR3 totals 16 residues. The CDR3 DNA is TGTGCCAGCAGCTTAGCGCAGGGGACTGGACTACGGGAAGCTTTCTTT. It translates to CASSLAQGTGLREAFF.

This clonotype turned up a few times. The V gene is TRBV20-1, the J gene TRBJ2-1; 8 bases align to TRBD2. This CDR3 has 14 residues. Germline V gives CDR1 DFQATT, CDR2 SNEGSKA (reference sequence). The trim removed 3 bases at V and 8 bases at J, leaving 9 bases unmatched. As DNA, the CDR3 is TGCAGTGCTAGTTATGGCGGGAGGAGCGATGAGCAGTTCTTC. Protein product: CSASYGGRSDEQFF.

V usage is TRBV29-1 and J usage is TRBJ2-6; D is ambiguous. Germline V gene sequence: CDR1 SQVTM, CDR2 ANQGSEA. The CDR3 totals 12 residues. V lost 5 bases and J lost 4, with 6 bases in between. The CDR3 reads CSVWLGANVLTF. For the CDR3, the DNA is TGCAGCGTTTGGCTAGGGGCCAACGTCCTGACTTTC.

This clonotype was seen repeatedly, ten times or more. V gene TRBV29-1 combines with J gene TRBJ2-3, with no clear D. V lost 1 base, J lost 5 bases, and 16 bases lay in between. Germline CDR1 SQVTM, CDR2 ANQGSEA. The CDR3 consists of 15 residues. CDR3 in DNA: TGCAGCGTTGAAGGGAGAGGACCCATCGGAGATACGCAGTATTTT. Amino acids: CSVEGRGPIGDTQYF.

This clonotype was picked up many times. The V call is TRBV28, the J call TRBJ2-7, with 9 bases identical to TRBD1. CDR1 and CDR2 (germline): MDHEN, SYDVKM. This CDR3 spans 16 amino acids. J was trimmed by 5 bases and V by 6 bases; bases with no gene match: 14. The chain's CDR3 is CASSLNTGGAGHEQYF. DNA for the CDR3: TGTGCCAGCAGCCTAAATACAGGGGGCGCTGGCCACGAGCAGTACTTC.

This clonotype was counted many times. V gene TRBV5-1 combines with J gene TRBJ1-4; possibly TRBD1 for D (6 bases). The germline CDR1 and CDR2 sequences are SGHRS and YFSETQ. Trimming pared 2 bases from V and 2 bases from J, leaving 10 bases between. The CDR3 consists of 15 residues. The CDR3 nucleotides read TGCGCCAGCAGCTTATACAGGGCTACTAATGAAAAACTGTTTTTT. Translating gives CASSLYRATNEKLFF.

Ten or more counts support this clonotype. V gene TRBV2 combines with J gene TRBJ1-6; TRBD1 matches 8 bases. The CDR3 runs to 13 residues. Germline CDR1 is SNHLY and CDR2 is FYNNEI. J lost 12 bases, V lost 6 bases, and 7 bases had no gene match. CDR3 in amino acids: CASREDRDQPLHF. In nucleotides, the CDR3 is TGTGCCAGCAGGGAGGACAGGGATCAACCCCTCCACTTT.

This clonotype is classed as medium-sized. V usage is TRBV11-2 and J usage is TRBJ2-1; the D is unclear. Trimming cost V 3 bases and J 5 bases, with 5 bases left between them. CDR1 and CDR2 from the germline V gene are SGHAT and FQNNGV. This CDR3 spans 12 amino acids. The CDR3 region has the DNA TGTGCCAGCAGCTTTAGTAACAATGAGCAGTTCTTC. Its translation is CASSFSNNEQFF.

A few counts support this clonotype. With a much larger clone just one base away, this may be a read error. The J gene is TRBJ1-1, the V gene TRBV12-3 or TRBV12-4; D possibly corresponds to TRBD1 (5 bases). This CDR3 spans 13 amino acids. Deletions cut 1 base from V and 10 bases from J, with 13 bases between. This chain's CDR3 is CASSLVPQGVAFF. The CDR3 DNA sequence: TGTGCCAGCAGTTTAGTTCCGCAGGGTGTAGCTTTCTTT.

This clonotype appeared many times. The chain couples TRBV5-6 to TRBJ1-4; 10 bases align to TRBD1. Germline V gene sequence: CDR1 SGHDT, CDR2 YYEEEE. This CDR3 spans 18 amino acids. V lost 4 bases and J lost 4; bases outside the gene matches: 13. CDR3 in DNA: TGTGCCAGCAGCCCCGGGGCGGGACAGGGGCTCAGTAATGAAAAACTGTTTTTT. This gives the protein CASSPGAGQGLSNEKLFF.

This clonotype was counted between two and nine times. The rearrangement uses TRBV18 and TRBJ2-7; D is possibly TRBD1 (6 bases). Per germline, CDR1 KGHSH and CDR2 LQKENI. This CDR3 has 14 residues. Trimming shortened V by 6 bases and J by 3 bases, and 15 bases separated the two germline ends. The CDR3 DNA sequence: TGTGCCAGCTCCCATGGGGGCCAAAACTACGAGCAGTACTTC. This encodes CASSHGGQNYEQYF. Drawing the rest from reference TRBV18 and TRBJ2-7, the complete variable domain is NAGVMQNPRHLVRRRGQEARLRCSPMKGHSHVYWYRQLPEEGLKFMVYLQKENIIDESGMPKERFSAEFPKEGPSILRIQQVVRGDSAAYFCASSHGGQNYEQYFGPGTRLTVT.

This clonotype was seen repeatedly, ten times or more. The V call is TRBV18, the J call TRBJ1-5; D remains unclear. Germline V lookup: CDR1 KGHSH, CDR2 LQKENI. The CDR3 loop spans 15 amino acids. V was cut by 1 base and J by 0 bases, with 7 bases left in between. CDR3 sequence reads: CASSPRADSNQPQHF. CDR3 DNA: TGTGCCAGCTCACCACGGGCGGATAGCAATCAGCCCCAGCATTTT.

This clonotype was seen ten or more times. The rearrangement uses TRBV6-5 and TRBJ1-2, with D possibly TRBD1 on 5 matching bases. CDR3 length: 16 amino acids. With 5 bases removed from V and 0 bases from J, the gap between germline ends came to 16 bases. Germline-derived CDR1 and CDR2 are MNHEY and SVGAGI. The DNA for the CDR3 is TGTGCCAGCAGTCCACTCCGTTCAGGGACTAACTATGGCTACACCTTC. Its protein is CASSPLRSGTNYGYTF.

This chain joins TRBV28 and TRBJ2-5; maybe TRBD2 (5 bases). The CDR3 length is 13 residues. The germline V gene encodes CDR1 MDHEN and CDR2 SYDVKM. The germline V and J ends were trimmed by 10 bases and 2 bases, with 14 bases remaining between them. The DNA for the CDR3 is TGTGCCACGGTCATTCCGGGACAAGAGACCCAGTACTTC. Translating gives CATVIPGQETQYF.

This clonotype has a count of ten or more. The rearrangement links TRBV24-1 to TRBJ2-2; 8 bases agree with TRBD2. This CDR3 has 18 amino acids. Germline CDR1 and CDR2: KGHDR and SFDVKD. V gave up 7 bases and J gave up 1 base; unmatched junction bases: 13. The CDR3 sequence: CATSPLTSGIENTGELFF. The CDR3 DNA is TGTGCCACCAGCCCTTTAACTAGCGGAATTGAGAACACCGGGGAGCTGTTTTTT.

This clonotype has ten or more counts. The CDR3 protein is CASSLGGQNTGELFF. CDR3 nucleotides: TGCGCCAGCAGCTTGGGCGGGCAGAACACCGGGGAGCTGTTTTTT. The V and J genes are TRBV5-1 and TRBJ2-2; D might be TRBD2 (5 bases). There are 15 residues in the CDR3. In germline, CDR1 is SGHRS, CDR2 YFSETQ. V lost 0 bases to trimming and J lost 1 base, with 7 bases between them.

This clonotype showed up many times. The V and J genes are TRBV29-1 and TRBJ2-2; D remains ambiguous. V lost 5 bases and J lost 2, with 3 bases in between. Germline loops: CDR1 SQVTM, CDR2 ANQGSEA. The CDR3 sequence is 11 residues long. The CDR3 region is CSVFNTGELFF. Written as DNA, the CDR3 is TGCAGCGTTTTTAACACCGGGGAGCTGTTTTTT.

This clonotype was seen at least ten times. J is TRBJ2-5 and V is TRBV5-4; TRBD2 matches at 14 bases. The trim removed 4 bases at V and 4 bases at J, leaving 6 bases unmatched. The germline V gene has CDR1 SGHNT and CDR2 YYREEE (reference sequence). This CDR3 has 16 amino acids. The DNA for the CDR3 is TGTGCCAGCAGCCCCGGACTAGCGGGAGGAGGAGAGACCCAGTACTTC. Protein: CASSPGLAGGGETQYF.

The table lists this clonotype with a few counts. The chain joins TRBV2 to TRBJ1-5; D gene ambiguous. Trimming cost V 5 bases and J 7 bases, with 12 bases left between them. Germline V lookup: CDR1 SNHLY, CDR2 FYNNEI. The CDR3 contains 13 residues. CDR3 nucleotides: TGTGCCAGCAGTCTCTCTTCAGGACAGCCCCAGCATTTT. The encoded protein is CASSLSSGQPQHF.

This clonotype was seen many times. The V gene is TRBV2, the J gene TRBJ2-5, with D unresolved. The CDR3 extends over 14 amino acids. Germline lookup yields CDR1 SNHLY and CDR2 FYNNEI. V was pared by 4 bases and J by 0 bases, with 9 bases between. DNA for the CDR3: TGTGCCAGCAGTGGGGCCAGAAACCAAGAGACCCAGTACTTC. This gives the protein CASSGARNQETQYF.

This clonotype was found a few times. This chain joins TRBV9 and TRBJ2-3; TRBD1 aligns across 7 bases. The CDR3 sequence is 15 residues long. Germline loops: CDR1 SGDLS, CDR2 YYNGEE. Germline trimming cut 3 bases from V and 2 bases from J; bases unmatched to any gene: 6. Here the CDR3 DNA reads TGTGCCAGCAGCGCTACAGGGGCCAACACAGATACGCAGTATTTT. Translated: CASSATGANTDTQYF.

The rearrangement joins TRBV7-9 to TRBJ2-2; 7 bases are a match to TRBD2. Per the germline V gene, CDR1 is SEHNR and CDR2 is FQNEAQ (reference sequence). This CDR3 is 15 amino acids long. With V trimmed by 0 bases and J by 6 bases, 4 bases remained unmatched. The CDR3 bases are TGTGCCAGCAGCTTAGCCGTCCGGGAGGCCGGGGAGCTGTTTTTT. Amino acids: CASSLAVREAGELFF.